Below are 21 T cell receptor beta chains sequenced from a single sample in a study of T cell repertoires in cytomegalovirus infection. Using its own MiXCR run on the reads, TCRdb lists one record per CDR3 protein. The sample includes roughly 68,000 distinct CDR3 sequences, 20% seen only once; the top ten take 73%. Their specific antigens are unknown. This specimen was CD8+ T cells from cultured PBMCs, taken from culture after CMV antigen stimulation. These receptors were obtained from a human donor in good health (CMV status not recorded). Some clones in this sample may be carry-over from other donors' samples.

The chain uses TRBV10-2 and TRBJ2-3; TRBD2 matches 7 bases. This CDR3 spans 16 amino acids. Germline V gene data show CDR1 as WSHSY and CDR2 as SAAADI. V lost 6 bases and J lost 0; bases outside the gene matches: 9. This chain's CDR3 is CASRKGSGASTDTQYF. As DNA, the CDR3 is TGCGCCAGCAGGAAGGGGAGCGGGGCGAGCACAGATACGCAGTATTTT.

This clonotype appeared a few times. This chain links TRBV7-2 with TRBJ1-1; D gene unclear. Trimming took off 1 base at V and 7 bases at J, with 7 bases between the two ends. The germline V gene has CDR1 SGHTA and CDR2 FQGNSA. This CDR3 spans 12 amino acids. The CDR3 DNA reads as TGTGCCAGCAGCTTAGAAGAGGGTGAAGCTTTCTTT. Translation gives CASSLEEGEAFF.

This clonotype was found a few times. The chain uses TRBV7-2 and TRBJ1-5; weak D call: TRBD1 (6 bases). The V gene's germline CDR1 is SGHTA and CDR2 FQGNSA. The V end was cut by 2 bases, the J end by 5 bases, with 10 bases between. The CDR3 contains 14 residues. In nucleotides, the CDR3 is TGTGCCAGCAGCTTACCGGGGGGCGATCAGCCCCAGCATTTT. Translating it yields CASSLPGGDQPQHF. The complete variable domain, with remaining parts taken from reference TRBV7-2 and TRBJ1-5, reads GAGVSQSPSNKVTEKGKDVELRCDPISGHTALYWYRQSLGQGLEFLIYFQGNSAPDKSGLPSDRFSAERTGGSVSTLTIQRTQQEDSAVYLCASSLPGGDQPQHFGDGTRLSIL.

This clonotype was picked up a small number of times. The gene calls are TRBV4-2 and TRBJ1-5; tentative D call: TRBD1 (6 bases). This CDR3 spans 16 amino acids. V lost 5 bases, J lost 3 bases, and 17 bases lay in between. The germline V gene encodes CDR1 LGHNA and CDR2 YNFKEQ. The CDR3 sequence is CASSTTGPPHNQPQHF. DNA of the CDR3: TGTGCCAGCAGCACTACAGGGCCCCCACACAATCAGCCCCAGCATTTT.

This chain connects TRBV2 to TRBJ2-1, with no clear D. The CDR3 runs to 17 residues. CDR1 is SNHLY and CDR2 is FYNNEI in the germline V gene. V was trimmed by 6 bases and J by 3 bases, leaving 21 bases between them. The CDR3 DNA reads TGTGCCAGCAGCCCCAATCATCCCCAAGGGTACTACAATGAGCAGTTCTTC. It specifies CASSPNHPQGYYNEQFF.

The chain joins TRBV5-5 to TRBJ1-5, with TRBD1 matching 10 bases. Trimming removed 4 bases from V and 3 bases from J; junction bases left unmatched: 7. CDR1 is SGHKS and CDR2 is YYEKEE in the germline V gene (reference sequence). This CDR3 has 16 residues. CDR3 in amino acids: CASSPTGTGVNQPQHF. CDR3 bases: TGTGCCAGCAGCCCTACCGGGACAGGGGTCAATCAGCCCCAGCATTTT.

In this sample, this clonotype turned up many times. The V and J genes are TRBV4-1 and TRBJ1-2, with D possibly matching TRBD1 (6 bases). Germline V gene sequence: CDR1 MGHRA, CDR2 YSYEKL. V gave up 0 bases and J gave up 4 bases, with 12 bases separating them. This CDR3 contains 15 residues. In DNA, the CDR3 is TGCGCCAGCAGCCAAGACGGGGGCGCTGGCTATGGCTACACCTTC. Its protein product is CASSQDGGAGYGYTF.

Only a few counts were recorded for this clonotype. The chain has TRBV7-2 and TRBJ2-3; 12 bases map to TRBD2. The J segment lost 0 bases and the V segment lost 3 bases, leaving 7 bases of the junction unmatched. The CDR3 sequence is 18 residues long. Germline loops: CDR1 SGHTA, CDR2 FQGNSA. CDR3 residues: CASSFPLAGGSSTDTQYF. CDR3 bases: TGTGCCAGCAGCTTCCCTCTAGCGGGGGGGTCTAGCACAGATACGCAGTATTTT.

This clonotype has just a few counts. The rearrangement uses TRBV27 and TRBJ2-3, with 8 bases fitting TRBD2. The trim removed 5 bases at V and 0 bases at J, leaving 7 bases unmatched. The CDR3 runs 16 residues. The germline CDR1 and CDR2 sequences are MNHEY and SMNVEV (reference sequence). The CDR3 is CASSDLRGGSTDTQYF. The CDR3 coding sequence is TGTGCCAGCAGTGACCTCCGGGGGGGAAGCACAGATACGCAGTATTTT.

The V gene is TRBV7-8, the J gene TRBJ1-1; no definite D call. The germline gives CDR1 SGHVS, CDR2 FQNEAQ. This CDR3 contains 12 residues. With 5 bases removed from V and 8 bases from J, the gap between germline ends came to 12 bases. The CDR3 bases are TGTGCCAGCAGCCTATCCACTGTAGAAGCTTTCTTT. Its translation: CASSLSTVEAFF.

The rearrangement uses TRBV7-9 and TRBJ2-7; TRBD1 agrees at 7 bases. Trimming cost V 5 bases and J 0 bases; bases outside gene matches: 13. Germline values: CDR1 SEHNR, CDR2 FQNEAQ (reference sequence). The CDR3 is made up of 17 amino acids. The CDR3 here is CASSPQYRGQYSYEQYF. The CDR3 DNA reads TGTGCCAGCAGCCCCCAATACAGGGGCCAATACTCCTACGAGCAGTACTTC. The whole variable domain, remainder taken from reference TRBV7-9 and TRBJ2-7, is DTGVSQNPRHKITKRGQNVTFRCDPISEHNRLYWYRQTLGQGPEFLTYFQNEAQLEKSRLLSDRFSAERPKGSFSTLEIQRTEQGDSAMYLCASSPQYRGQYSYEQYFGPGTRLTVT.

This clonotype was observed a handful of times. The CDR3 loop is CASSLSGQGWNGYTF. CDR3 in DNA: TGTGCCAGCAGCTTATCGGGACAGGGGTGGAATGGCTACACCTTC. The V and J genes are TRBV7-2 and TRBJ1-2, with TRBD1 matching over 10 bases. Germline V lookup: CDR1 SGHTA, CDR2 FQGNSA. V lost 2 bases and J lost 6; bases outside the gene matches: 6. The CDR3 length is 15 residues.

This clonotype showed up just a few times. The chain carries TRBV12-3 or TRBV12-4 and TRBJ1-1; no clear D. The length of the CDR3 is 13 residues. V lost 3 bases and J lost 5, with 10 bases in between. As DNA, the CDR3 is TGTGCCAGCAGTTTTAGTATCGCTACTGAAGCTTTCTTT. Translation: CASSFSIATEAFF.

A few counts support this clonotype. The chain combines TRBV7-8 with TRBJ1-4; 10 bases align to TRBD1. V was clipped by 3 bases and J by 0 bases; unmatched bases: 4. Per germline, CDR1 SGHVS and CDR2 FQNEAQ. The CDR3 runs to 17 residues. CDR3 sequence: CASSFGTGVATNEKLFF. The DNA for the CDR3 is TGTGCCAGCAGCTTCGGGACAGGGGTCGCAACTAATGAAAAACTGTTTTTT.

This clonotype was seen at least ten times. This rearrangement joins TRBV7-2 to TRBJ2-7; 12 positions match TRBD1. The CDR3 totals 15 residues. Germline V gives CDR1 SGHTA, CDR2 FQGNSA. With 6 bases clipped from V and 6 bases from J, the junction kept 9 bases outside the gene matches. CDR3 residues: CASSREGTGGAEQYF. CDR3 nucleotide sequence: TGTGCCAGCAGTCGAGAAGGGACAGGGGGCGCCGAGCAGTACTTC.

The CDR3 loop is CASSSHIGGNTEAFF. CDR3 bases: TGTGCCAGCAGCTCCCACATTGGGGGGAACACTGAAGCTTTCTTT. This chain links TRBV7-2 with TRBJ1-1, with D perhaps TRBD1 (5 bases). The V and J ends lost 4 bases and 1 base respectively, with 13 bases between them. CDR3 length: 15 residues. Germline CDR1 and CDR2: SGHTA and FQGNSA.

The CDR3 DNA is TGCAGTGCTAGACAGGCCGGACTAGCGGGCAGAGGGCAGTTCTTC. Amino acids: CSARQAGLAGRGQFF. The gene calls are TRBV20-1 and TRBJ2-1, with 11 nucleotides matching TRBD2. The V and J ends lost 2 bases and 12 bases, in that order; junction bases with no gene match: 12. This CDR3 comprises 15 residues. Germline V gene sequence: CDR1 DFQATT, CDR2 SNEGSKA (reference sequence).

The J gene is TRBJ2-1, the V gene TRBV7-6; 7 bases align to TRBD2. The CDR3 runs to 14 residues. V lost 6 bases, J lost 2 bases, and 4 bases stayed unmatched. Per the germline V gene, CDR1 is SGHVS and CDR2 is FNYEAQ. CDR3 in amino acids: CASSGGETYNEQFF. In DNA form, the CDR3 reads TGTGCCAGCAGTGGGGGGGAGACCTACAATGAGCAGTTCTTC. Complete variable domain (other parts from reference TRBV7-6 and TRBJ2-1): GAGVSQSPRYKVTKRGQDVALRCDPISGHVSLYWYRQALGQGPEFLTYFNYEAQQDKSGLPNDRFSAERPEGSISTLTIQRTEQRDSAMYRCASSGGETYNEQFFGPGTRLTVL.

This clonotype came up a few times. The V call is TRBV7-2, the J call TRBJ1-5; D uncertain. The CDR3 sequence is 15 residues long. The V and J ends lost 2 bases and 3 bases respectively, with 11 bases between them. Germline CDR1 reads SGHTA; CDR2 reads FQGNSA. The CDR3 bases are TGTGCCAGCAGCTTACTCGGGAATCTCAATCAGCCCCAGCATTTT. This codes for CASSLLGNLNQPQHF.

V usage is TRBV7-2 and J usage is TRBJ2-5; either TRBD1 or TRBD2 may supply D (5 bases each). The CDR3 is 16 residues long. Per the germline V gene, CDR1 is SGHTA and CDR2 is FQGNSA. Trimming pared 4 bases from V and 3 bases from J, leaving 18 bases between. This CDR3 reads CASSSMAPGPKETQYF. The CDR3, as DNA: TGTGCCAGCAGCTCAATGGCACCGGGACCTAAAGAGACCCAGTACTTC.

There are a few counts of this clonotype. The chain has TRBV7-2 and TRBJ1-1, with D possibly matching TRBD1 (6 bases). This CDR3 contains 13 residues. Germline assignment: CDR1 SGHTA and CDR2 FQGNSA. V was cut by 6 bases and J by 3 bases, with 11 bases left in between. For the CDR3, the DNA is TGTGCCAGCAGTTACAGGGAGCACACTGAAGCTTTCTTT. It codes for CASSYREHTEAFF.